This entry features one T cell receptor (beta chain) sequence. What it binds is unknown. Trimming removed 5 bases from V and 10 bases from J; junction bases left unmatched: 8. The CDR3 has 14 amino acids. This sample was taken from a study of T cells in Graves' hyperthyroidism and ophthalmopathy. Study outcomes and limitations: Most thyroid clonotypes with frequency above 0.001 were detected in blood. Patients with ophthalmopathy were separated from those with stable hyperthyroidism by a 13 V-J model.

Amplification of TCR beta CDR3 regions used RNA as the template. Using the HTBI primer set, a first-round RT-PCR was run on the TCR CDR3. One entry per CDR3 protein results from TCRdb running MiXCR on the multiplex PCR reads. The sample holds fewer than 800,000 distinct CDR3 sequences, around 17% seen once. Stable Graves' hyperthyroidism meant no ophthalmopathy progression within 18 months. Fresh peripheral blood, 9.5 to 10 ml of it, supplied the PBMCs. V gene TRBV12-3 or TRBV12-4 combines with J gene TRBJ1-6; 7 bases are shared with TRBD1. The clonotype originates from a man younger than 35 with Graves' hyperthyroidism. Sequencing was done on a sample of blood. The CDR3 DNA reads TGTGCCAGCAGTCCCACAGGGGAACGATCACCCCTCCACTTT. Residues: CASSPTGERSPLHF.